This entry is about one T cell receptor beta chain. This clone has more than one count but fewer than ten. Its antigen target is currently unknown. Base qualities are missing; no much larger clone stands one base away. The library relied on the immunoSEQ multiplex PCR assay. For the multiplex PCR, a mixture combining 60 forward primers for TCR Vbeta segments and 13 reverse primers for TCR Jbeta segments was used. The CDR3 region of rearranged TCR beta genes was amplified from genomic DNA by a multiplex PCR assay. The Illumina HiSeq System was used to sequence the amplified TCR beta libraries as 87-base-pair reads. Turning to the authors' computational methods: Across the 640 or so repertoires, a later analysis counted approximately 83 million unique TCR beta chains, 9.5 million to 13 million of which were shared by at least two donors. A nearest-neighbor algorithm error-corrected the raw reads and collapsed the reads into unique sequences, merging closely related sequences to remove PCR and sequencing errors. CDR3 sequences were aligned to IMGT reference sequences to assign V, D and J gene segments. For a sequence to be retained, a match of at least six nucleotides was required to both a V gene segment and a J gene segment. A rearrangement counted as productive if the CDR3 had no stop codons and remained in frame with V and J, and every other rearrangement counted as non-productive. Following IMGT convention, CDR3 was defined as the stretch from the second conserved V-encoded cysteine up to the conserved J-encoded phenylalanine. Sequences without an unambiguous match to a single V gene segment were excluded from the earlier analysis of over 500 of the donors. In an earlier analysis of approximately 590 of the donors, V segments were called functional above 56.7% productive rearrangements and were called segregating when the between-donor standard deviation exceeded 5%. A statistical classification framework was developed to diagnose cytomegalovirus status using the catalog of TCR beta chain sequences. V and J gene assignment, in a later analysis, came from comparing TCR nucleotide sequences with IMGT/GENE-DB human TR gene sequences. Using the TCRdist pipeline, a later analysis assigned CDR3 sequences along with most-parsimonious VDJ recombination scenarios. In a later analysis, each TCR beta chain was defined by its CDR3 amino acid sequence together with its V-gene family, and reads without a unique V-gene family were excluded. A later analysis removed nearly 600 highly shared, low-generation-probability nucleotide sequences to deal with suspected cross-contamination and a sequencing artifact. For each public chain, a later analysis derived a clonal expansion index from normalized ranks of inferred template counts within each repertoire. In a later analysis, generation probabilities were computed using a VDJ recombination model fitted to out-of-frame rearrangements, and the results were checked against IGoR. In a later analysis, TCR-TCR, TCR-HLA and TCR-CMV co-occurrence was scored with hypergeometric tests, and a repertoire-size bias correction was applied to TCR pairs. In a later analysis, false discovery rates were estimated by permuting HLA or CMV assignments 20 times. In a later analysis, co-occurring TCRs were grouped using DBSCAN, with TCRdist sequence similarity added in when clustering inside HLA-allele-positive subsets. Co-occurrence clustering excluded repertoires with fewer than 30,000 or more than 120,000 public chains, plus five with anomalous nucleotide sharing. TCRdb carries this immuneACCESS record with in-frame sequences only. Its versions omit some clonotypes, under half of them owing to an unresolved V gene in the studies checked, with the rest unexplained. V, J and clone size are those of that table, while D and trimming were read from the DNA. The sample table holds about 160,000 clones, of which roughly 85% were seen once. Together, the top ten hold about 1.3% of the sample.

This specimen comes from a study of cytomegalovirus exposure and HLA in healthy donors (dated 2017 in TCRdb). Study-level background: An earlier analysis of a few hundred of the donors reported over 250 Gb of sequence data and 117 million unique TCR beta sequences obtained from about 170 million T cells. An early release covering more than 500 HLA-typed donors comprised roughly 300 gigabases of sequencing data and some 79 million unique TCR sequences. The genetic ancestry cluster associated with self-reported Caucasian donors included 80% to 90% of the 398 genotyped donors. The study aimed to test whether signatures of past pathogen exposure could be identified by cataloging public T cell receptors. The study profiled the T cell repertoires of more than 500 subjects by immunosequencing and related them to cytomegalovirus serostatus. In addition to the first cohort of approximately 670 subjects, a separate validation cohort of over 90 different subjects was used. To predict cytomegalovirus infection status, the study brought together high-throughput TCR immunosequencing, statistical association of individual TCRs with disease status, and machine learning. A later analysis re-examined previously published TCR beta repertoires from 500 to 700 donors and added high-resolution HLA genotyping to investigate patterns of TCR occurrence. Rather than drawing on any new phenotypic data, the later analysis identified candidate immune exposures from TCR beta sequences and the way those sequences occurred across donors. In an earlier analysis of over 550 of the donors, high-throughput TCR beta sequencing was used to judge whether each TCR beta V gene segment behaved as functional or pseudogenic. Donor age, sex, ethnicity and CMV serostatus were collected together with the repertoire data. Genome-wide SNP genotypes for about 55% of the roughly 670 donors were used in a later genetic analysis, which treated that subset as a discovery cohort. Every repertoire in the discovery cohort had been generated on one and the same sequencing platform. HLA typing covered class I and class II loci at four-digit resolution. Typing coverage varied by locus: roughly 620-640 donors for A, B, C, DRB1 and DQB1; approximately 500 for DQA1; more than 600 for DPA1; under 490 for DPB1. Because of strong linkage in the cohort, 5 or 6 DR-DQ haplotypes were treated as single units for association and clustering. Among under 450 genotyped donors of the cohort, an average of approximately 230,000 unique TCR beta nucleotide sequences were sequenced per donor, roughly 20% of them non-productive. The study at large found these results: A later analysis reported that several top co-occurrence clusters appeared linked to parvovirus B19, influenza, CMV and Epstein-Barr virus. The cohort was sequenced for TCR beta chains only, and without alpha or paired-chain data the features that could be detected were limited. Correlated functional status among segregating V segments might reflect linkage disequilibrium, but an unknown experimental factor could not be ruled out. The authors suggested that the approach could potentially be extended to other disease states and immunological phenotypes. In a later genetic analysis, a missense DCLRE1C variant was associated with V-gene and J-gene trimming of TCR beta chains, and the association was replicated in an independent cohort. The presence/absence analyses assumed that sequencing depth was roughly uniform across donors, and that assumption may not be true. Compared with equally common non-associated chains, HLA-associated TCR beta chains in a later analysis were more clonally expanded and had lower generation probabilities. Most TCR sequences were observed very rarely across donors, whereas some public TCRs were present in many individuals. A cluster of highly shared sequence variants was judged likely to be a technical artifact of the sequencing pipeline. A further reported finding was that TCR beta sequences accurately predicted the HLA-A and HLA-B alleles for most subjects in the first cohort. When HLA alleles, especially DR and DQ, strongly co-occurred, attributing TCR associations to individual alleles was difficult. Because some donors lacked HLA typing at each locus, the association tests relied only on the typed subset. In vitro tests confirmed that a few of the cytomegalovirus-associated TCR beta chains recognize cytomegalovirus antigens. A later analysis found that most CMV-associated TCR beta chains appeared HLA-restricted, with HLA associations seemingly driven largely by CMV exposure. Immune exposure information for the cohort was limited to CMV serostatus. Some IMGT-functional V segments, including TRBV6-2 and TRBV6-3, could not be distinguished by the 87-base-pair reads and were therefore excluded. Seventeen rarely observed V segments, including chromosome 9 orphons, were excluded from the earlier analysis of about 500 of the donors because counts were too low. In an earlier analysis of 587 of the donors, most TCR beta V segments were observed in productive rearrangements about 87% or about 30% of the time, broadly matching IMGT annotations. The study gave a list of about 170 TCR beta chains associated with cytomegalovirus. At a false discovery rate of 0.05, a later analysis linked about 17,000 TCR beta sequences to specific HLA alleles. Compared with the 666-donor mean, donors in an Asian-associated ancestry cluster had fewer N-insertions in productive TCRs, according to a later genetic analysis. A later analysis found that TCR association rates varied across HLA loci, with DRB1 alleles showing the most associated TCRs and HLA-C alleles the fewest. The classifier was reported to diagnose cytomegalovirus status with high specificity and sensitivity in both the original cohort and the validation cohort.

V lost 1 base and J lost 7 bases; the stretch between them is 16 bases long. Reading from cysteine to phenylalanine, the CDR3 counts 16 amino acids. Solely the CDR3 DNA is kept, with 48 bases framed from the first base. The germline V gene sets CDR1 to LGHNA and CDR2 to YSLEER. The cohort comprised several hundred healthy bone marrow donors. All cohort members were sampled while nominally healthy, although unrecorded immune exposures were likely present. The donor tested CMV seronegative and was one of the 352 seronegative cohort members. Each donor provided a peripheral blood sample, and peripheral blood mononuclear cells were used for TCR beta sequencing. Genomic DNA was extracted from the blood cell samples with the Qiagen DNeasy Blood Extraction Kit.

This receptor was taken from a woman aged 45-65 years in good health and CMV-seronegative. Source material: PBMCs. The chain employs TRBV4-3 and TRBJ1-4; perhaps TRBD1 is the D gene, with 5 bases matching. The DNA sequence follows: TGCGCCAGCAGCCAAGCTTGGAGAGGGGAGGGTGAAAAACTGTTTTTT. This encodes CASSQAWRGEGEKLFF.